The 11 T cell receptor beta chains listed next were all sequenced from one sample in a study of blood T cell repertoires in COVID-19. Sequencing was performed with immunoSEQ multiplex PCR; in TCRdb, only in-frame clones are kept and a portion is missing. The sample has 28,000 or so clones, approximately 85% seen once; the top ten hold around 30%. What was sequenced was peripheral blood. These TCRs come from a woman older than 75 with COVID-19, enrolled during active disease.

The chain is built from TRBV9 and TRBJ2-1, with TRBD2 as a possible D gene (7 bases). The CDR3 consists of 19 residues. Germline CDR1 and CDR2: SGDLS and YYNGEE. Trimming cost V 2 bases and J 6 bases, with 27 bases left between them. CDR3 sequence (DNA): TGTGCCAGCAGCGTCATACCCATGGGGGGGGGCGTTGTGGGCAATGAGCAGTTCTTC. Protein: CASSVIPMGGGVVGNEQFF.

J is TRBJ2-7 and V is TRBV6-1; 10 bases agree with TRBD1. Germline trimming cut 0 bases from V and 9 bases from J; bases unmatched to any gene: 8. The CDR3 sequence is 15 residues long. Germline loops: CDR1 MNHNS, CDR2 SASEGT. CDR3: CASSEAPWDRGPQYF. The CDR3 DNA sequence: TGTGCCAGCAGTGAAGCCCCCTGGGACAGGGGTCCGCAGTACTTC.

J is TRBJ2-3 and V is TRBV28, with TRBD1 matching 8 bases. CDR3 length: 16 amino acids. The V segment lost 5 bases and the J segment 0 bases; nucleotides outside the gene matches: 7. Germline CDR1 is MDHEN and CDR2 is SYDVKM. The CDR3: CASSDGQGGSTDTQYF. The CDR3 DNA reads TGTGCCAGCAGTGATGGACAGGGTGGGAGCACAGATACGCAGTATTTT.

The genes are TRBV6-5 and TRBJ1-1, with 10 bases matching TRBD1. Germline assignment: CDR1 MNHEY and CDR2 SVGAGI. Trimming took 7 bases from V and 3 from J; bases not matched to a gene: 8. CDR3 length equals 15 residues. In DNA, the CDR3 is TGTGCCAGCACGGCTCGGACAGGGGGGGACACTGAAGCTTTCTTT. This codes for CASTARTGGDTEAFF.

The gene calls are TRBV10-3 and TRBJ2-7; the match to TRBD1 covers 9 bases. The CDR3 has 15 amino acids. Germline V gene data show CDR1 as ENHRY and CDR2 as SYGVKD. Trimming cost V 4 bases and J 6 bases; bases outside gene matches: 10. This CDR3 reads CAISAVWGQGLEQYF. The CDR3 coding sequence is TGTGCCATCAGTGCCGTTTGGGGACAGGGTCTCGAGCAGTACTTC.

This clone was picked up a small number of times. The gene calls are TRBV18 and TRBJ1-2; possible D gene TRBD1, 5 bases. The CDR3 contains 14 residues. Germline V lookup: CDR1 KGHSH, CDR2 LQKENI. Trimming removed 2 bases from V and 3 bases from J, with 10 bases in between. In nucleotides, the CDR3 is TGTGCCAGCTCACCATTGAAAGGGGACTATGGCTACACCTTC. This translates into CASSPLKGDYGYTF. Full variable domain (missing parts from reference TRBV18 and TRBJ1-2): NAGVMQNPRHLVRRRGQEARLRCSPMKGHSHVYWYRQLPEEGLKFMVYLQKENIIDESGMPKERFSAEFPKEGPSILRIQQVVRGDSAAYFCASSPLKGDYGYTFGSGTRLTVV.

This chain connects TRBV21-1 to TRBJ2-2; TRBD2 is the table's D call, not checked against the DNA. TRBV21-1 is shown as a pseudogene. The CDR3 contains 17 residues. The CDR3 coding sequence is TGTGCCAGCAGCACGCTTGGGGGAGGGGGGTGGTCCGGGGAGCTGTTTTTT. Translated: CASSTLGGGGWSGELFF.

This rearrangement joins TRBV18 to TRBJ2-1; D perhaps matches TRBD2 (5 bases). This CDR3 is 14 amino acids long. Trimming left V 6 bases short and J 5 bases short, with 14 bases between. Germline CDR1 and CDR2: KGHSH and LQKENI. The CDR3 sequence: CASSRRMQNNEQFF. In DNA form, the CDR3 reads TGTGCCAGCTCTCGGAGGATGCAAAACAATGAGCAGTTCTTC.

This sequence joins TRBV6-6 and TRBJ1-4; D may be TRBD1 (5 bases). Germline V gene data show CDR1 as MNHNY and CDR2 as SVGAGI (reference sequence). Trimming left V 2 bases short and J 1 base short, with 8 bases between. This CDR3 has 15 residues. The CDR3 region has the DNA TGTGCCAGCAGTTACCGGGGGGTAACTAATGAAAAACTGTTTTTT. Translating it yields CASSYRGVTNEKLFF.

J is TRBJ1-5 and V is TRBV11-2, with a possible D match to TRBD1 (5 bases). V lost 5 bases to trimming and J lost 6 bases, with 14 bases between them. The length of the CDR3 is 14 residues. Germline V CDR1 and CDR2: SGHAT, FQNNGV. CDR3 bases: TGTGCCAGCAGCGTTCCAGGGTCGGGTCAGCCCCAGCATTTT. It codes for CASSVPGSGQPQHF.

This clone was observed many times. The rearrangement joins TRBV30 to TRBJ1-2; TRBD1 matches 11 bases. Per germline, CDR1 GTSNPN and CDR2 SVGIG (reference sequence). Trimming took 0 bases from V and 9 from J; bases not matched to a gene: 3. This CDR3 contains 13 residues. For the CDR3, the DNA is TGTGCCTGGAGTGTGGGACAGGGGGGACGCTACACCTTC. This encodes CAWSVGQGGRYTF.